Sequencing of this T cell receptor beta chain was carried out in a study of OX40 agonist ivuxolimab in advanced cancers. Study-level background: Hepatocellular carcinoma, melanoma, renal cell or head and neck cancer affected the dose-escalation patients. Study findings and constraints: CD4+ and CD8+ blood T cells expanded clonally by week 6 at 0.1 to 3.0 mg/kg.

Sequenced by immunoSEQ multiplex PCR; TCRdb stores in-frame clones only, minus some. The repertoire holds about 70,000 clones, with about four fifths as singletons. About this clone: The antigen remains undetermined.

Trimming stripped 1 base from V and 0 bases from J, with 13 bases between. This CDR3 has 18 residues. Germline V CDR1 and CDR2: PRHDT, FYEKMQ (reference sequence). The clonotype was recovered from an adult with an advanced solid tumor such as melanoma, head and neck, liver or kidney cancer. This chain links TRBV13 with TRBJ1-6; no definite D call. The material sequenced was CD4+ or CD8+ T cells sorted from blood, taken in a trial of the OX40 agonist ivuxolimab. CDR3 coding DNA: TGTGCCAGCAGCTTAGATGGTGTTGGGAGCTCCTATAATTCACCCCTCCACTTT. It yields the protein CASSLDGVGSSYNSPLHF.